This entry features one TCR beta chain sequence. The entry originates in a study of blood T cell repertoires in COVID-19. Study as a whole: COVID-19 samples from acute and convalescent phases originated in the United States, Italy and Spain.

The V gene lost 4 bases and the J gene lost 4 bases, with 9 bases spanning the gap. The CDR3 has 13 amino acids. In germline, CDR1 is MNHEY, CDR2 SVGEGT. Enrollment of patients from Seattle took place during active infection, with longitudinal follow-up. The authors' processing: Reference gene primer amplification gave nucleated cell count estimates. TCRdb's copy holds only in-frame clones and misses some; the assay was immunoSEQ multiplex PCR. V, J and clone size are taken as reported in that table, and D and trimming were inferred from the DNA itself. The sample records about 440,000 clones, approximately 88% being singletons.

The source of this sequence is a woman aged 50 to 60 with COVID-19, enrolled during active disease. This rearrangement joins TRBV6-2 or TRBV6-3 to TRBJ2-3; D ambiguous. Sequenced: peripheral blood. CDR3 residues: CASSSRSPDTQYF. Written as DNA, the CDR3 is TGTGCCAGCAGTTCTCGGAGTCCAGATACGCAGTATTTT.